This entry is about one TCR beta chain. Antigen unknown. The record originates from a study of cytomegalovirus exposure and HLA in healthy donors. Researchers ran the PCR with 60 Vbeta and 13 Jbeta primers. Sequencing was performed with immunoSEQ multiplex PCR; in TCRdb, only in-frame clones are kept and a portion is missing. The data hold 110,000 to 150,000 clones, with around 75% observed a single time. The study's findings and limits: Segments of the TCR beta V type were, in most cases, productive about 90% or about 30% of the time in an earlier analysis. Testing in vitro showed a few CMV-associated chains specific for CMV antigens. Analyses of presence/absence relied on an assumption of roughly uniform sequencing depth across donors.

The sequenced sample was PBMCs. This receptor was taken from a man in his 60s in good health and CMV-seronegative.

CDR3 loop: CASSQSLGGNTIYF. The CDR3 coding sequence is TGCGCCAGCAGCCAGTCGCTCGGGGGAAACACCATATATTTT. This chain uses TRBV5-1 with TRBJ1-3, with D unclear. With 4 bases removed from V and 4 bases from J, the gap between germline ends came to 12 bases. Germline CDR1 reads SGHRS; CDR2 reads YFSETQ. The CDR3 runs to 14 residues.